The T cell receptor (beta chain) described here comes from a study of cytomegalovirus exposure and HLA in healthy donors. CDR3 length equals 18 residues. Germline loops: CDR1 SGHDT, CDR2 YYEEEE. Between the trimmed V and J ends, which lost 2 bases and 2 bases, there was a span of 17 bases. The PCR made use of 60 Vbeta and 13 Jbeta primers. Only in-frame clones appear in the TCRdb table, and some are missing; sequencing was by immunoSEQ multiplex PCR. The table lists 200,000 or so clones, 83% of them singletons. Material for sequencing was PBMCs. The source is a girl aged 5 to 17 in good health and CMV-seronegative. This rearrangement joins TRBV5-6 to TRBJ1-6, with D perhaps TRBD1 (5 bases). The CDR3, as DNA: TGTGCCAGCAGCTTATTAGGGACGGGAGGCACCTATAATTCACCCCTCCACTTT. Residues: CASSLLGTGGTYNSPLHF.